One and the same sample provided the 6 T cell receptor beta chains below, sequenced in a study of neurological immune-mediated disorders. MiXCR, applied by TCRdb to the 5' RACE reads, yields one record per CDR3 protein. The sample yields about 120,000 distinct CDR3 sequences, 3% to 3.5% seen once. Sequenced input: PBMCs. The receptor source for this set is a woman aged 25 to 39 with multiple sclerosis.

The genes are TRBV20-1 and TRBJ2-3, with D tentatively TRBD2 (6 bases). The CDR3 length is 13 residues. V was cut by 1 base and J by 7 bases, with 12 bases left in between. CDR1 is DFQATT and CDR2 is SNEGSKA in the germline V gene (reference sequence). CDR3 bases: TGCAGTGCTAGAGGGGGAGGTCTCAATACGCAGTATTTT. Its translation: CSARGGGLNTQYF.

This clonotype was seen ten or more times. V usage is TRBV9 and J usage is TRBJ2-1, with D possibly matching TRBD2 (5 bases). Germline lookup yields CDR1 SGDLS and CDR2 YYNGEE. The CDR3 contains 15 residues. The V gene lost 3 bases and the J gene lost 5 bases, with 15 bases spanning the gap. The chain's CDR3 is CASSALGSRNNEQFF. The CDR3 DNA reads TGTGCCAGCAGCGCTTTGGGGAGTAGGAACAATGAGCAGTTCTTC.

As concerns this clonotype: With a much larger clone just one base away, this may be a read error. The J gene is TRBJ1-2, the V gene TRBV25-1, with 7 bases aligning to TRBD1. Germline V gives CDR1 MGHDK, CDR2 SYGVNS. The junction had 10 bases not matched to a gene; V was cut back by 3 bases and J by 6 bases. This CDR3 is built from 15 residues. The CDR3 loop reads CASSEDRTRVNGYTF. CDR3 sequence (DNA): TGTGCCAGCAGTGAGGACAGGACCCGGGTGAATGGCTACACCTTC.

This clonotype came up many times. CDR3 bases: TGTGCCAGCAGTTTGGGGACAGGGGTTACCGGGGAGCTGTTTTTT. Its protein is CASSLGTGVTGELFF. V gene TRBV12-3 or TRBV12-4 combines with J gene TRBJ2-2, with TRBD1 matching over 10 bases. The CDR3 totals 15 residues. The J segment lost 5 bases and the V segment lost 3 bases, leaving 3 bases of the junction unmatched.

Ten or more counts support this clonotype. The rearrangement uses TRBV5-1 and TRBJ1-2; 8 bases fit TRBD1. This CDR3 is 16 amino acids long. V gave up 3 bases and J gave up 5 bases; unmatched junction bases: 12. Germline V gives CDR1 SGHRS, CDR2 YFSETQ. CDR3 residues: CASSSGAAGGWYGYTF. The CDR3 bases are TGCGCCAGCAGCTCCGGAGCGGCAGGGGGCTGGTATGGCTACACCTTC.

This clonotype was counted many times. The J gene is TRBJ2-7, the V gene TRBV27; D could derive from TRBD1 or TRBD2 (5 bases each). Between the trimmed V and J ends, which lost 2 bases and 3 bases, there was a span of 11 bases. This CDR3 has 14 residues. Per the germline V gene, CDR1 is MNHEY and CDR2 is SMNVEV (reference sequence). The CDR3 DNA follows: TGTGCCAGCAGTTTAAGAGGGGTGAACTACGAGCAGTACTTC. This sequence encodes CASSLRGVNYEQYF.